This entry is about one T cell receptor beta chain. Trimming removed 6 bases from V and 7 bases from J; junction bases left unmatched: 9. Germline V gene data show CDR1 as LNHDA and CDR2 as SQIVND (reference sequence). This CDR3 has 13 residues. The sample comes from a study of T cell changes during pregnancy in multiple sclerosis. Method: immunoSEQ multiplex PCR; TCRdb's copy keeps in-frame clones and lacks some. Of some 97,000 clones detected, approximately 90% appear once; the ten largest clones hold 1% to 1.5%. The TCR comes from a female donor with multiple sclerosis, enrolled in a pregnancy study. The J gene is TRBJ2-7, the V gene TRBV19, with TRBD2 matching over 7 bases. Here the sequenced sample was peripheral blood, taken in the second trimester of pregnancy. DNA for the CDR3: TGTGCCAGTAGCCCGACACCCGGGAGGGAGCAGTACTTC. The encoded protein is CASSPTPGREQYF. Full variable domain (remainder filled in from reference TRBV19 and TRBJ2-7): DGGITQSPKYLFRKEGQNVTLSCEQNLNHDAMYWYRQDPGQGLRLIYYSQIVNDFQKGDIAEGYSVSREKKESFPLTVTSAQKNPTAFYLCASSPTPGREQYFGPGTRLTVT.